The clone carrying this T cell receptor beta chain was observed once. Its antigen remains unidentified. This entry belongs to a study of Ad26.COV2.S vaccination and SARS-CoV-2 variants. Study information: Donor joined the COV1001 Ad26.COV2.S trial arm. Overall study results and limits: Possibly, TCR breadth and depth analyses underestimated total T cell responses.

Sample treatment: over 15 received Ad26.COV2.S at low or high dose, single or two shots; a few received placebo; per-sample allocation not given. The investigators took samples on day 63 after the first vaccine or placebo injection. Boston hosted the donor, who was an adult aged 18-55 years. The table came from immunoSEQ multiplex PCR; TCRdb's copy has only in-frame clones and leaves some out. The sample shows roughly 500,000 clones, 75% to 90% of them seen only once. Trimming pared 1 base from V and 6 bases from J, leaving 16 bases between. The CDR3 spans 15 residues. Per the germline V gene, CDR1 is KGHSH and CDR2 is LQKENI.

The sequence derives from a person between 18 and 60 years old who received the Ad26.COV2.S COVID-19 vaccine or a placebo. This chain links TRBV18 with TRBJ2-7; D is possibly TRBD1 (5 bases). Material: peripheral blood, obtained in a trial of Ad26.COV2.S vaccine versus placebo. CDR3 amino acids: CASSPRGQRMGEQYF. DNA of the CDR3: TGTGCCAGCTCACCACGGGGCCAAAGGATGGGCGAGCAGTACTTC.